This T cell receptor beta chain emerged from a study of OX40 agonist ivuxolimab in advanced cancers. Produced via immunoSEQ multiplex PCR; TCRdb's table is partial and in-frame only. The sample lists some 48,000 clones; 85% to 95% were seen once. This CDR3 is built from 15 residues. V gave up 5 bases and J gave up 3 bases, with 19 bases separating them. Germline V gene lookup returns CDR1 GTSNPN and CDR2 SVGIG (reference sequence). The sequences come from CD4+ or CD8+ T cells sorted from blood, collected in a trial of the OX40 agonist ivuxolimab. This clonotype was sampled from an adult with an advanced solid tumor such as melanoma, head and neck, liver or kidney cancer. The J gene is TRBJ1-2, the V gene TRBV30; D remains ambiguous. The CDR3 here is CAWFGREAPHYGYTF. The CDR3 bases are TGTGCCTGGTTCGGAAGGGAAGCCCCCCACTATGGCTACACCTTC.